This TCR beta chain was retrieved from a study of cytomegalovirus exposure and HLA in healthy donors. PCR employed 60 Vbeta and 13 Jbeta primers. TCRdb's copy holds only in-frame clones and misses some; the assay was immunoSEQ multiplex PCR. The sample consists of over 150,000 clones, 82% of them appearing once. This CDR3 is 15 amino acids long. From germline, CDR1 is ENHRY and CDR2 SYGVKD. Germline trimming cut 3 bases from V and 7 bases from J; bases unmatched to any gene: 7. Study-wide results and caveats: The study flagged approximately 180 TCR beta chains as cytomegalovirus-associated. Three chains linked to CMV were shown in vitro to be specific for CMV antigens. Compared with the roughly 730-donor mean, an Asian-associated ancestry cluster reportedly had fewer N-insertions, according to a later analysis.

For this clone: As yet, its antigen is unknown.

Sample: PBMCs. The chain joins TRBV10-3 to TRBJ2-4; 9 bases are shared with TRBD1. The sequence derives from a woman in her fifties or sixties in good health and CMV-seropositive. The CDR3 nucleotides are TGTGCCATCAGTGAAGAACAGGGGGCGGTGAACATTCAGTACTTC. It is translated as CAISEEQGAVNIQYF.